The 17 T cell receptor beta chains given below trace back to one sample, sequenced in a study of technical replicates of blood from several donors. The protocol was immunoSEQ multiplex PCR, while the TCRdb copy is restricted to in-frame clones and leaves out a portion. The sample consists of 80,000 or so clones, 95% to 98% of them appearing once. Sample: T cells isolated from PBMCs. The receptors come from a human donor in good health.

V usage is TRBV5-8 and J usage is TRBJ2-3; D may be TRBD2 (6 bases). The CDR3 loop spans 17 amino acids. Trimming shortened V by 1 base and J by 4 bases, and 19 bases separated the two germline ends. Germline V gives CDR1 SGHTS, CDR2 YDEGEE. CDR3: CASSLPYDSRLADTQYF. DNA of the CDR3: TGTGCCAGCAGCTTGCCCTACGACTCGAGACTAGCAGATACGCAGTATTTT.

The chain combines TRBV13 with TRBJ2-3; possible D gene TRBD1, 6 bases. The V and J ends lost 5 bases and 2 bases respectively, with 20 bases between them. Per germline, CDR1 PRHDT and CDR2 FYEKMQ (reference sequence). The CDR3 is made up of 17 amino acids. CDR3 in DNA: TGTGCCAGCAGCCCTGGTTGGGGGCAGACTTCCACAGATACGCAGTATTTT. It yields the protein CASSPGWGQTSTDTQYF. Looking up the rest from reference TRBV13 and TRBJ2-3 gives the full variable domain: AAGVIQSPRHLIKEKRETATLKCYPIPRHDTVYWYQQGPGQDPQFLISFYEKMQSDKGSIPDRFSAQQFSDYHSELNMSSLELGDSALYFCASSPGWGQTSTDTQYFGPGTRLTVL.

J is TRBJ1-3 and V is TRBV7-9; 10 bases align to TRBD1. The CDR3 loop spans 15 amino acids. In germline, CDR1 is SEHNR, CDR2 FQNEAQ (reference sequence). V dropped 5 bases and J dropped 1; count of bases not matched to a gene: 2. This CDR3 reads CASSGGQGSGNTIYF. The CDR3 bases are TGTGCCAGCAGCGGGGGACAGGGGTCTGGAAACACCATATATTTT.

V is TRBV29-1 and J is TRBJ1-3, with TRBD1 as a possible D gene (5 bases). This CDR3 comprises 15 residues. CDR1 SQVTM and CDR2 ANQGSEA come from the germline V gene. Trimming removed 6 bases from V and 1 base from J, with 16 bases in between. The CDR3 sequence: CSVDLTGGSGNTIYF. In DNA form, the CDR3 reads TGCAGCGTAGACCTGACCGGGGGGTCTGGAAACACCATATATTTT.

The chain carries TRBV6-1 and TRBJ1-5; D not resolved. The CDR3 spans 15 residues. CDR1 and CDR2 (germline): MNHNS, SASEGT. V dropped 6 bases and J dropped 4 bases, with 16 bases sitting between them. The CDR3: CASRKEDIWNQPQHF. In DNA, the CDR3 is TGTGCCAGCAGGAAGGAAGACATATGGAATCAGCCCCAGCATTTT.

The V call is TRBV28, the J call TRBJ2-7; 9 bases agree with TRBD1. Looked up from germline, CDR1 is MDHEN and CDR2 is SYDVKM. The CDR3 sequence is 14 residues long. The junction had 8 bases not matched to a gene; V was cut back by 8 bases and J by 3 bases. CDR3 sequence: CASDRTDRGYEQYF. CDR3 nucleotides: TGTGCCAGCGATAGGACGGACAGGGGCTACGAGCAGTACTTC.

This clone showed up just once. The chain joins TRBV7-9 to TRBJ2-5, with TRBD2 identical over 7 bases. The CDR3 totals 14 residues. With 3 bases clipped from V and 1 base from J, the junction kept 2 bases outside the gene matches. The germline V gene has CDR1 SEHNR and CDR2 FQNEAQ (reference sequence). The CDR3 nucleotides are TGTGCCAGCAGCTTCACGGGGGGCCAAGAGACCCAGTACTTC. Translated: CASSFTGGQETQYF. Looking up the rest from reference TRBV7-9 and TRBJ2-5 gives the full variable domain: DTGVSQNPRHKITKRGQNVTFRCDPISEHNRLYWYRQTLGQGPEFLTYFQNEAQLEKSRLLSDRFSAERPKGSFSTLEIQRTEQGDSAMYLCASSFTGGQETQYFGPGTRLLVL.

In its sample, this clone was seen a few times. This chain uses TRBV5-1 with TRBJ1-1, with D possibly matching TRBD1 (6 bases). The V gene lost 7 bases and the J gene lost 0 bases, with 10 bases spanning the gap. Germline CDR1 and CDR2: SGHRS and YFSETQ. This CDR3 has 13 residues. CDR3 residues: CASSDRLNTEAFF. CDR3 bases: TGCGCCAGCTCGGACAGACTGAACACTGAAGCTTTCTTT.

V is TRBV9 and J is TRBJ2-3; D uncertain. Germline-derived CDR1 and CDR2 are SGDLS and YYNGEE. This CDR3 is 14 amino acids long. V shed 1 base and J shed 4 bases, with 10 bases lying between them. The CDR3 sequence is CASSVSSNPDTQYF. The CDR3 DNA sequence: TGTGCCAGCAGCGTATCGAGCAATCCAGATACGCAGTATTTT.

This CDR3 is CASSLGQGGETQYF. CDR3 coding DNA: TGTGCCAGCAGCCTGGGCCAGGGAGGCGAGACCCAGTACTTC. This rearrangement joins TRBV5-4 to TRBJ2-5, with D perhaps matching TRBD2 (6 bases). Trimming stripped 4 bases from V and 5 bases from J, with 15 bases between. The CDR3 is 14 residues long. Germline CDR1 is SGHNT and CDR2 is YYREEE (reference sequence).

The chain joins TRBV4-1 to TRBJ2-7; D is unclear. The V end was cut by 4 bases, the J end by 5 bases, with 21 bases between. Germline CDR1 reads MGHRA; CDR2 reads YSYEKL. The CDR3 has 16 residues. CDR3 loop: CASSPTEFLQAHEQYF. CDR3 in DNA: TGCGCCAGCAGCCCAACCGAATTCCTCCAGGCTCACGAGCAGTACTTC.

This sequence joins TRBV25-1 and TRBJ2-7; the D gene is possibly TRBD1 (5 bases). The germline gives CDR1 MGHDK, CDR2 SYGVNS. The CDR3 length is 14 residues. V lost 3 bases to trimming and J lost 5 bases, with 14 bases between them. The CDR3: CASSDGQGFDEQYF. As DNA, the CDR3 is TGTGCCAGCAGTGACGGGCAGGGATTCGACGAGCAGTACTTC.

This sequence joins TRBV11-2 and TRBJ2-1; 13 bases align to TRBD2. This CDR3 spans 19 amino acids. The germline gives CDR1 SGHAT, CDR2 FQNNGV. The V segment lost 2 bases and the J segment 0 bases; nucleotides outside the gene matches: 7. DNA for the CDR3: TGTGCCAGCAGCTTAAAAGCGACTAGCGGGGGGAGCTCCTACAATGAGCAGTTCTTC. Protein sequence: CASSLKATSGGSSYNEQFF. The complete variable domain, with remaining parts taken from reference TRBV11-2 and TRBJ2-1, reads EAGVAQSPRYKIIEKRQSVAFWCNPISGHATLYWYQQILGQGPKLLIQFQNNGVVDDSQLPKDRFSAERLKGVDSTLKIQPAKLEDSAVYLCASSLKATSGGSSYNEQFFGPGTRLTVL.

The chain couples TRBV30 to TRBJ2-1; tentative D call: TRBD1 (6 bases). Per the germline V gene, CDR1 is GTSNPN and CDR2 is SVGIG (reference sequence). V gave up 0 bases and J gave up 0 bases, with 15 bases separating them. This CDR3 has 17 residues. The CDR3 DNA reads TGTGCCTGGAGTGTAGGGGGAACTTCAAGCTCCTACAATGAGCAGTTCTTC. Amino acids: CAWSVGGTSSSYNEQFF.

This rearrangement joins TRBV28 to TRBJ1-2; perhaps TRBD1 as D (5 bases). The CDR3 has 15 residues. Trimming took 4 bases from V and 5 from J, leaving 17 bases between them. CDR1 and CDR2 (germline): MDHEN, SYDVKM. The CDR3 spells CASSSIGRQLYGYTF. As DNA, the CDR3 is TGTGCCAGCAGTTCTATAGGACGACAGCTTTATGGCTACACCTTC.

V is TRBV5-4 and J is TRBJ1-2; the D is unclear. CDR3 length: 14 amino acids. CDR1 SGHNT and CDR2 YYREEE come from the germline V gene (reference sequence). V lost 3 bases and J lost 8, with 17 bases in between. The chain's CDR3 is CASSSAYMGEGYTF. CDR3 bases: TGTGCCAGCAGCTCGGCCTACATGGGCGAAGGCTACACCTTC. Variable domain in full (rest from reference TRBV5-4 and TRBJ1-2): ETGVTQSPTHLIKTRGQQVTLRCSSQSGHNTVSWYQQALGQGPQFIFQYYREEENGRGNFPPRFSGLQFPNYSSELNVNALELDDSALYLCASSSAYMGEGYTFGSGTRLTVV.

The chain carries TRBV2 and TRBJ1-1, with D possibly matching TRBD1 (5 bases). This CDR3 is built from 13 residues. V lost 3 bases to trimming and J lost 6 bases, with 11 bases between them. Germline loops: CDR1 SNHLY, CDR2 FYNNEI. The CDR3 reads CASSDSGYAEAFF. The CDR3 nucleotides read TGTGCCAGCAGTGACTCAGGGTACGCTGAAGCTTTCTTT.